Sequencing of this T cell receptor (beta chain) was carried out in a study of shared clonotypes between healthy human individuals. Findings and limits, study-wide: Even with large depth, rarefaction showed that sorted-subset sequencing was incomplete.

Concerning this clone itself: What it binds is unknown.

The germline V gene encodes CDR1 SGDLS and CDR2 YYNGEE. V was trimmed by 4 bases and J by 1 base, leaving 14 bases between them. The CDR3 runs 15 residues. The repertoire was sequenced with immunoSEQ multiplex PCR; TCRdb's copy has only in-frame clones and lacks some. The sample consists of around 2.1 million clones, about 93% of them appearing once. Naive CD8 isolation took CD45RO-negative cells positively selected for CCR7 and excluded terminally differentiated effector memory CD45RA+ cells. V and J are TRBV9 and TRBJ2-5; the D gene is possibly TRBD1 (6 bases). The sequence was obtained from a man between 18 and 35 years old in good health. Some clones in this sample may be carry-over from other donors' samples. The sequencing sample was made of naive CD8+ T cells from PBMCs. The CDR3 DNA follows: TGTGCCAGCAGCCCGAGGGGGACGGCCCAAGAGACCCAGTACTTC. Residues: CASSPRGTAQETQYF.